This TCR beta chain was identified during a study of OX40 agonist ivuxolimab in advanced cancers. The CDR3 runs 13 residues. Trimming took off 7 bases at V and 7 bases at J, with 16 bases between the two ends. The germline V gene encodes CDR1 SGHNT and CDR2 YENEEA. Profiled with immunoSEQ multiplex PCR; TCRdb holds only in-frame clones, not every one. The sample holds more than 45,000 clones, 70% to 85% seen once. This sample comprised CD4+ or CD8+ T cells sorted from blood, obtained in a trial of the OX40 agonist ivuxolimab. The rearrangement links TRBV11-3 to TRBJ1-2, with D hard to call. The origin of this receptor is an adult with an advanced solid tumor such as melanoma, head and neck, liver or kidney cancer. The CDR3 bases are TGTGCCAGCACACGGTCGGACGTTCCTGGCTACACCTTC. Residues: CASTRSDVPGYTF. Supplemented by reference TRBV11-3 and TRBJ1-2, the full variable domain reads EAGVVQSPRYKIIEKKQPVAFWCNPISGHNTLYWYLQNLGQGPELLIRYENEEAVDDSQLPKDRFSAERLKGVDSTLKIQPAELGDSAVYLCASTRSDVPGYTFGSGTRLTVV.